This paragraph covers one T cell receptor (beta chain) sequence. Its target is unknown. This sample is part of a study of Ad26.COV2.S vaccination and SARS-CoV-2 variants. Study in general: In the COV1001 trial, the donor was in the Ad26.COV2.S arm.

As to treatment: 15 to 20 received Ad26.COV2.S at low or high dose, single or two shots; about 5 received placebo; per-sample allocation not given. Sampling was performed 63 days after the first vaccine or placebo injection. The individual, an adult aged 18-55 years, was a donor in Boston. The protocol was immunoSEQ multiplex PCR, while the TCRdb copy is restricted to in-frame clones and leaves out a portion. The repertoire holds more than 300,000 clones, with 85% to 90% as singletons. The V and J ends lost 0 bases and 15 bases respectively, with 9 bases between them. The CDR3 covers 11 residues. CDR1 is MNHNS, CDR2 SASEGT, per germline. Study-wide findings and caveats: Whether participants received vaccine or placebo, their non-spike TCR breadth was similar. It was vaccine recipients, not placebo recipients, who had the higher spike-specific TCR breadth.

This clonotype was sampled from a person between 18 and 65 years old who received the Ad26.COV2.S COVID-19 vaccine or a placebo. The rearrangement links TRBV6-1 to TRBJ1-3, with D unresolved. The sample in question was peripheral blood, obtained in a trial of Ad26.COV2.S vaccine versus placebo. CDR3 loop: CASSEAQAEYF. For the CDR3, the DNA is TGTGCCAGCAGTGAAGCCCAGGCCGAATATTTT.